This T cell receptor beta chain appears in the sequencing data of a study of shared clonotypes between healthy human individuals. The V end lost 4 bases, the J end lost 10 bases, and 26 bases lay between the germline ends. This CDR3 spans 16 amino acids. CDR1 SGHNT and CDR2 YYREEE come from the germline V gene (reference sequence). This table comes from immunoSEQ multiplex PCR, and its TCRdb copy is limited to in-frame clones, with some not included. The repertoire includes over a million clones, more than 95% of them detected once, and 1.2% sits in the top ten. The chain is built from TRBV5-4 and TRBJ1-1; the D gene is possibly TRBD1 (6 bases). The sample comprised naive CD4+ T cells sorted from blood. Described subset: CD45RA+ positively selected. The TCR originated in a man aged 25 to 45 in good health. Here the CDR3 DNA reads TGTGCCAGCAGCCCGGTGGTGGGGGCTCAGGGGAGGCGAGCTTTCTTT. Translating gives CASSPVVGAQGRRAFF.